Given below is one TCR beta chain in context. Its antigen is undetermined. Second-dose recipients at about 4 or about 12 weeks were treated as one pooled group. The data originate from a study of T cell responses to AZD1222 COVID-19 vaccine. Findings and caveats of the study: Nearly half of spike-specific TCRs reportedly target unmutated variant regions. Most donors were white British, females outnumbered males, and clonal diversity was possibly underestimated.

The length of the CDR3 is 13 residues. Germline V lookup: CDR1 MNHEY, CDR2 SVGAGI. Between the trimmed V and J ends, which lost 2 bases and 1 base, there was a span of 5 bases. The assay was immunoSEQ multiplex PCR, and TCRdb's table has in-frame clones only and misses some. The sample lists 150,000 or so clones; over 80% were seen once. The starting material was peripheral blood, obtained 28 days after the second AZD1222 dose. The clonotype was recovered from an adult who received the AZD1222 COVID-19 vaccine. V is TRBV6-5 and J is TRBJ1-1; D remains ambiguous. CDR3 loop: CASSYNENTEAFF. The CDR3 DNA reads TGTGCCAGCAGTTACAACGAGAACACTGAAGCTTTCTTT.